The clone carrying this TCR beta chain was detected ten times or more. The sample is drawn from a study of blood T cells in healthy people across ages. The CDR3 is 13 amino acids. Germline V gives CDR1 LGHDT, CDR2 YNNKEL (reference sequence). V was pared by 3 bases and J by 0 bases, with 4 bases between. Alongside a J-beta primer mix, a sample-barcoded 5' primer served in a second PCR lasting about 7 to 12 cycles. From the 5' RACE reads, TCRdb called clonotypes with MiXCR, one entry per CDR3 protein. The sample carries over a million distinct CDR3 sequences, 45% to 70% recorded once. The TCR was taken from a man aged 18 to 30 in good health. The rearrangement links TRBV3-1 to TRBJ2-3; D gene unclear. Sequenced material: blood. The CDR3 loop is CASSQASTDTQYF. As DNA, the CDR3 is TGTGCCAGCAGCCAGGCTAGCACAGATACGCAGTATTTT.